This T cell receptor (beta chain) was documented in a study of human T cells and chemical hapten exposure. Looking at the study overall: Per-sample TCR yields varied mainly from small pooled library volume differences.

The CDR3 runs to 13 residues. The V and J ends lost 1 base and 5 bases respectively, with 5 bases between them. Germline values: CDR1 KGHSH, CDR2 LQKENI. Described time point: patch test 2, 6 weeks after DPC sensitization. Specified treatment: therapeutic diphenylcyclopropenone sensitization with weekly scalp DPC. TCRdb reanalysed the RACE reads using MiXCR and keeps one entry per CDR3 protein. The data hold about 140,000 distinct CDR3 sequences, with approximately 12% observed a single time. The clonotype originates from a woman aged 50 to 65 with alopecia areata. Some clones in this sample may be carry-over from other donors' samples. This sample comprised whole blood, obtained in connection with sensitization to the hapten diphenylcyclopropenone (DPC). This chain uses TRBV18 with TRBJ2-2; possible D gene TRBD2, 5 bases. The CDR3 bases are TGTGCCAGCTCACCACGGGAGACCGGGGAGCTGTTTTTT. Encoded protein: CASSPRETGELFF.